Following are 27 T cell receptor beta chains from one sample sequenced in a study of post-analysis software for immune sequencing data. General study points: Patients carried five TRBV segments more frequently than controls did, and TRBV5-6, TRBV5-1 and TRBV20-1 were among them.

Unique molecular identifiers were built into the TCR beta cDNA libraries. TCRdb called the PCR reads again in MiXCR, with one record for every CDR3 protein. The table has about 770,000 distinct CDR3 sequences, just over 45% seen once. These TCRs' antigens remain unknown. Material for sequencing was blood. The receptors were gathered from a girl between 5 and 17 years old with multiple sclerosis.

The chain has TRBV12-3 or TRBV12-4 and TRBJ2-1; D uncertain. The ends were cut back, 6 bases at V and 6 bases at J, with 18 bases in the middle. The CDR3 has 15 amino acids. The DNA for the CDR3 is TGTGCCAGCAGCCCACGGGCCCTTGCCGGCAATGAGCAGTTCTTC. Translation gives CASSPRALAGNEQFF.

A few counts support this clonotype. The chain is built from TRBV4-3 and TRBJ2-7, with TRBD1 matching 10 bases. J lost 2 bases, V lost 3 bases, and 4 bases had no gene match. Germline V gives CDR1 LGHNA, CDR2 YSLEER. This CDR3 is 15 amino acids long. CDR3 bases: TGCGCCAGCAGCCATCCGGGACAGGGGACCTACGAGCAGTACTTC. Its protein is CASSHPGQGTYEQYF.

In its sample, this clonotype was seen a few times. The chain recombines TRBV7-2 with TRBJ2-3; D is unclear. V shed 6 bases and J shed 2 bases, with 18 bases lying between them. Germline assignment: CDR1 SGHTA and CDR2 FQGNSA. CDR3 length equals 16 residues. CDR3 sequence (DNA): TGTGCCAGCAGTACTTCCCGCGGCGGATACACAGATACGCAGTATTTT. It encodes CASSTSRGGYTDTQYF. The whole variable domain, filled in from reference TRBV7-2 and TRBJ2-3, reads GAGVSQSPSNKVTEKGKDVELRCDPISGHTALYWYRQSLGQGLEFLIYFQGNSAPDKSGLPSDRFSAERTGGSVSTLTIQRTQQEDSAVYLCASSTSRGGYTDTQYFGPGTRLTVL.

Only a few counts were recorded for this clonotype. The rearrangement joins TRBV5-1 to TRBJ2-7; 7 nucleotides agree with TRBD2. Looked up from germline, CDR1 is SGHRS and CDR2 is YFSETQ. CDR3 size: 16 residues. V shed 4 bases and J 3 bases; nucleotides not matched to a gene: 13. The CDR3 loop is CASSANSGTTVYEQYF. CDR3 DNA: TGCGCCAGCAGCGCAAATTCCGGGACTACCGTCTACGAGCAGTACTTC.

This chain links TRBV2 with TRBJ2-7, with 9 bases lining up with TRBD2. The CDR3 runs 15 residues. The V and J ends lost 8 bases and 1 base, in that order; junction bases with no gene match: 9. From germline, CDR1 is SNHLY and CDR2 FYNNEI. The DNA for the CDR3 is TGTGCCAGCGATGGGGGTAGCGGGAGATCCTACGAGCAGTACTTC. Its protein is CASDGGSGRSYEQYF.

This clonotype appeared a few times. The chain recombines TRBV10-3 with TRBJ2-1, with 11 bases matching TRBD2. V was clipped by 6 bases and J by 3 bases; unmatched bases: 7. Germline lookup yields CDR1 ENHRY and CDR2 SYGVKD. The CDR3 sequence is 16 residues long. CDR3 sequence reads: CAIRGTSGGGYNEQFF. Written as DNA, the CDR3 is TGTGCCATCAGAGGGACTAGCGGAGGGGGCTACAATGAGCAGTTCTTC.

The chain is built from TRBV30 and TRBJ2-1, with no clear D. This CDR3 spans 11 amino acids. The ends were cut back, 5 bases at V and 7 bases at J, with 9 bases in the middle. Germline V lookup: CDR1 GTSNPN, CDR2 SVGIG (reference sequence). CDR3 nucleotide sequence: TGTGCCTGGGGGGTTTGGAATGAGCAGTTCTTC. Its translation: CAWGVWNEQFF.

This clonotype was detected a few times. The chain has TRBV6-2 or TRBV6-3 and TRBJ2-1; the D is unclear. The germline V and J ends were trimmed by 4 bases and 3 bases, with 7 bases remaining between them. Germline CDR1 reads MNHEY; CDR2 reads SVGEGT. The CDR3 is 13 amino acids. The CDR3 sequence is CASSSGVYNEQFF. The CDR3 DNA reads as TGTGCCAGCAGTTCCGGAGTCTACAATGAGCAGTTCTTC.

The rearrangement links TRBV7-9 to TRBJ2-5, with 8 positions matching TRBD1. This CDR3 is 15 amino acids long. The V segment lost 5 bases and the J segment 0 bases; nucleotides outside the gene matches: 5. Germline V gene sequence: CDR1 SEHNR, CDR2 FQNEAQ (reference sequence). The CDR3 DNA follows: TGTGCCAGCAGCAGTCGACAGGGGTACCAAGAGACCCAGTACTTC. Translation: CASSSRQGYQETQYF.

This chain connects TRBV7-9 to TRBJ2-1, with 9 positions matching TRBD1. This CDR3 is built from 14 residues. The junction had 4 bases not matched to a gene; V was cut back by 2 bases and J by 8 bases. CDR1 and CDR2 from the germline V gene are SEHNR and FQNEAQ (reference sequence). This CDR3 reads CASSLKDRGYEQFF. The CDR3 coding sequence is TGTGCCAGCAGCTTAAAGGACAGGGGTTATGAGCAGTTCTTC.

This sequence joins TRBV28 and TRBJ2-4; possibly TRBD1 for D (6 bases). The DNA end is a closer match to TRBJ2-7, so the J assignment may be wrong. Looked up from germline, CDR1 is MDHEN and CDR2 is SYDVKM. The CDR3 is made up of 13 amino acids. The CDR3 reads CASSETGQYEQYF. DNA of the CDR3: TGTGCCAGCTCAGAGACAGGACAGTACGAGCAGTACTTC.

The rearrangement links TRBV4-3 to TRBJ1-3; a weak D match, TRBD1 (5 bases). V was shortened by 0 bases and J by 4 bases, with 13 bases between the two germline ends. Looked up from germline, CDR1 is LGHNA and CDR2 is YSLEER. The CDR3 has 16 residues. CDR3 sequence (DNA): TGCGCCAGCAGCCAAGATCGGGGGGTCTCCGGAAACACCATATATTTT. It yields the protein CASSQDRGVSGNTIYF.

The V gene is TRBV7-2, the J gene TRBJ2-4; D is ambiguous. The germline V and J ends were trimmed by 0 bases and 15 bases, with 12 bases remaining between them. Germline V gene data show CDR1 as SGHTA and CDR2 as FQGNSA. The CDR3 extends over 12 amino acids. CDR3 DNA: TGTGCCAGCAGCTTAGCGCGAGGTTCGTGGTACTTC. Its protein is CASSLARGSWYF.

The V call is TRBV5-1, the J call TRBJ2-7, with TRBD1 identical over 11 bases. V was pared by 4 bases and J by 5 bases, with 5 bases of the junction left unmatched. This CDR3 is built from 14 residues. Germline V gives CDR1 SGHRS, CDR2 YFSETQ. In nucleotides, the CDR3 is TGCGCCAGCAGCGTCCCGGGACAGGGGGACGAGCAGTACTTC. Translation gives CASSVPGQGDEQYF. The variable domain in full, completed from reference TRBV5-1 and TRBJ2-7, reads KAGVTQTPRYLIKTRGQQVTLSCSPISGHRSVSWYQQTPGQGLQFLFEYFSETQRNKGNFPGRFSGRQFSNSRSEMNVSTLELGDSALYLCASSVPGQGDEQYFGPGTRLTVT.

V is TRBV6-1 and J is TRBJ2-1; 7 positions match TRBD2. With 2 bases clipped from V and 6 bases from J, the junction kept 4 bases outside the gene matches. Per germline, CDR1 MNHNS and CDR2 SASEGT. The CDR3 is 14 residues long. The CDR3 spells CASSEWPSGNEQFF. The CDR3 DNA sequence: TGTGCCAGCAGTGAATGGCCTAGCGGCAATGAGCAGTTCTTC.

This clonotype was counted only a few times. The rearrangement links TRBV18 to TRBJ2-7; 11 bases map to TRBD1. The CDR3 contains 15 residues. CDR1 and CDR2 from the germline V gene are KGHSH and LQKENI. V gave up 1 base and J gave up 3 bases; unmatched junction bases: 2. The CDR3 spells CASSPRDRGNYEQYF. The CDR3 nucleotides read TGTGCCAGCTCACCACGGGACAGGGGGAACTACGAGCAGTACTTC. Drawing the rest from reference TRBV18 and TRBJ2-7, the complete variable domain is NAGVMQNPRHLVRRRGQEARLRCSPMKGHSHVYWYRQLPEEGLKFMVYLQKENIIDESGMPKERFSAEFPKEGPSILRIQQVVRGDSAAYFCASSPRDRGNYEQYFGPGTRLTVT.

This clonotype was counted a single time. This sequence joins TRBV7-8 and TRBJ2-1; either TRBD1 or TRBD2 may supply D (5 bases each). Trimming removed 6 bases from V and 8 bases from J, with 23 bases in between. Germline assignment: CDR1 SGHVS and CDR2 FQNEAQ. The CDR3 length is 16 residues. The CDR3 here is CASSWEPGHGTHEQFF. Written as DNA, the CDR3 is TGTGCCAGCAGTTGGGAGCCCGGCCACGGGACCCATGAGCAGTTCTTC.

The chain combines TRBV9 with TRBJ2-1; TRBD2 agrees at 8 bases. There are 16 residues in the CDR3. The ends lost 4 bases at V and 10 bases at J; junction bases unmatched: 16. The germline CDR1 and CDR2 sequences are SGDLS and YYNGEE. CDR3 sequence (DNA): TGTGCCAGCAGCCCTACGACCAGCGGGAGTAGGGGGGAGCAGTTCTTC. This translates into CASSPTTSGSRGEQFF.

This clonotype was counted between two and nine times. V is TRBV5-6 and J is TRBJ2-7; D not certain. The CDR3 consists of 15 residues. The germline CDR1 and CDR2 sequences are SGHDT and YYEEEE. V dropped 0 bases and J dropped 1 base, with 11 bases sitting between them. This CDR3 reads CASSLAGSISYEQYF. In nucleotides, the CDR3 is TGTGCCAGCAGCTTGGCCGGGTCCATATCCTACGAGCAGTACTTC.

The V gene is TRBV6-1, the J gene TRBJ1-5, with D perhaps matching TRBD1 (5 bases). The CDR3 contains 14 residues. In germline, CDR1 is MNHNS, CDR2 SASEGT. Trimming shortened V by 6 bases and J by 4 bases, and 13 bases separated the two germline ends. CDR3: CASRDLQENQPQHF. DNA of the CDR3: TGTGCCAGCAGGGACCTACAGGAAAATCAGCCCCAGCATTTT.

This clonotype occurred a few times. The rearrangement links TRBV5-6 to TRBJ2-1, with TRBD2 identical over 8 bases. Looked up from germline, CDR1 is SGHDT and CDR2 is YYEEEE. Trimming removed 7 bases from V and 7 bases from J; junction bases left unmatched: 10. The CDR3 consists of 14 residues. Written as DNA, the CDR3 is TGTGCCAGCGGCGAGGGACTAGGGATAAATGAGCAGTTCTTC. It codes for CASGEGLGINEQFF. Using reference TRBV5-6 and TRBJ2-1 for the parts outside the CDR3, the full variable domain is DAGVTQSPTHLIKTRGQQVTLRCSPKSGHDTVSWYQQALGQGPQFIFQYYEEEERQRGNFPDRFSGHQFPNYSSELNVNALLLGDSALYLCASGEGLGINEQFFGPGTRLTVL.

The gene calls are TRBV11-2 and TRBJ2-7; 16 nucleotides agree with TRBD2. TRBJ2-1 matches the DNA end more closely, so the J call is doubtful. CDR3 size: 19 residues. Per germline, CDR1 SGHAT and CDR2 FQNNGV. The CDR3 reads CASSPGTSGRADQLHEQFF. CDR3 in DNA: TGTGCCAGCAGCCCGGGGACTAGCGGGAGGGCCGATCAGCTCCATGAGCAGTTCTTC.

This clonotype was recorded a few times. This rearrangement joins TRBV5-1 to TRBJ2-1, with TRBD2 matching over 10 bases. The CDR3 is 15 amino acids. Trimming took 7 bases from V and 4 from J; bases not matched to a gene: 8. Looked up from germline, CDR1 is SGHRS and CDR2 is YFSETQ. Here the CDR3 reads CASAAGTSVYNEQFF. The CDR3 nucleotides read TGCGCCAGCGCCGCCGGGACTAGCGTGTACAATGAGCAGTTCTTC.

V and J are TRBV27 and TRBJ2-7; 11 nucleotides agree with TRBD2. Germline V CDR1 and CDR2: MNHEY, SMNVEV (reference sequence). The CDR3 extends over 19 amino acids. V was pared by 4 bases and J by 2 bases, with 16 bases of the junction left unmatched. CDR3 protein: CASSSRTGLAGKGAYEQYF. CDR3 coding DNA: TGTGCCAGCAGTTCACGCACCGGACTAGCGGGTAAAGGAGCCTACGAGCAGTACTTC.

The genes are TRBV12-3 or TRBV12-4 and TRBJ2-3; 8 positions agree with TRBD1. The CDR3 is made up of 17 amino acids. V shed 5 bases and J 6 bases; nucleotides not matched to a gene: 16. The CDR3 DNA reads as TGTGCCAGCAGTCCCTGGACAGGGAATATCGGATCGGATACGCAGTATTTT. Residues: CASSPWTGNIGSDTQYF.

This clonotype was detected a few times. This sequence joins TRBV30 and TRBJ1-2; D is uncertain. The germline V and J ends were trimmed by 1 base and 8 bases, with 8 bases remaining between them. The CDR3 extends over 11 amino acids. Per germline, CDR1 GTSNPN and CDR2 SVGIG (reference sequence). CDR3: CAWSGFRGYTF. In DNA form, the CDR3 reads TGTGCCTGGAGTGGATTCCGGGGCTACACCTTC. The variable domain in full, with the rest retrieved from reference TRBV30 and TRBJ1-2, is SQTIHQWPATLVQPVGSPLSLECTVEGTSNPNLYWYRQAAGRGLQLLFYSVGIGQISSEVPQNLSASRPQDRQFILSSKKLLLSDSGFYLCAWSGFRGYTFGSGTRLTVV.

CDR3 DNA: TGTGCCAGCAGCAAAACCCCGACAGGTGGCGGCTACACCTTC. Translation gives CASSKTPTGGGYTF. The rearrangement links TRBV7-2 to TRBJ1-2; TRBD1 is a possible D gene (6 bases). Germline V gene data show CDR1 as SGHTA and CDR2 as FQGNSA. Trimming removed 5 bases at V and 8 bases at J, with 18 bases between. The CDR3 runs to 14 residues.